This TCR beta chain emerged from a study of regulatory T cells in long-lasting Graves disease (dated by TCRdb to the early 2020s). Regarding the research as a whole: In the newly diagnosed Graves' disease group, patients had been taking antithyroid drugs for less than 3 months. This study used TCR sequencing and RNA sequencing of peripheral blood to compare persistent Graves' disease patients against newly diagnosed Graves' disease patients. The study was conducted in China and was registered as a clinical trial. TCR sequencing covered some 13 persistent and 20 newly diagnosed Graves' disease patients, around 35 samples in total. Points the paper makes about the study in general: Because the primary lesion, thyroid tissue, could not be accessed, the study looked at peripheral blood alone. More public clonotypes were shared among persistent patients (around 2,600) than among newly diagnosed patients (966). Persistent disease showed preferential use of TRBV28, TRBJ1-2 and TRBJ2-5, whereas newly diagnosed disease favored TRBV20-1 and TRBJ2-1. Compared with newly diagnosed patients, persistent Graves' disease patients had lower TCR Shannon entropy and fewer highly expanded clones, which suggests clonal expansion. The authors noted that the small sample size was a limitation that may lower accuracy. Sequencing and analysis were limited to the TCR beta chain.

Interpreted using the paper, the time point label stands for: newly diagnosed GD, antithyroid drugs for less than 3 months. RNA was extracted from PBMCs in TRIzol for both TCR sequencing and RNA sequencing. The diagnosis of Graves' disease was made according to American Thyroid Association guidelines. The patients came from an endocrinology department in Xi'an, China. Each patient gave roughly 8.4 milliliters of peripheral blood, collected in an EDTA anticoagulant tube. Ficoll Paque Plus density gradient separation was used to isolate PBMCs, and no further T cell sorting was performed. An Agilent 2100 Bioanalyzer and agarose gel were used to check RNA quality, while a NanoDrop 2000 measured RNA concentration. The library was built by means of multiplex PCR. For sequencing, an Illumina HiSeq 4000 was employed. To build TCR beta libraries, CDR3 regions were amplified by Arm-PCR using iRepertoire HTBI primers. Before sequencing, the PCR products went through gel purification. The published analysis was carried out like this. A total of under 80 TRBV and some 13 TRBJ segments were identified across samples and were used for gene usage analysis of CDR3 amino acid clonotypes. COPE and FqMerger were used to merge the filtered high-quality paired reads into contigs. BLAST was used to align contigs to IMGT TRBV, TRBD and TRBJ reference genes, and CDR3 was defined according to IMGT. Any clonotype with a frequency above 0.1% was classified as a highly expanded clone. Repertoire diversity was measured by Shannon entropy, and V-J evenness by the Gini coefficient. Clonotypes shared by more than one individual were considered public. The public reads were run again by TCRdb, first through fastp at Q25 and then through MiXCR, and only productive beta chains were kept. Every distinct CDR3 protein forms one entry, paired with its most common genes and DNA. TCRdb's processing, not the authors', yielded these V and J calls. This sample comprises 390,000 or so distinct CDR3 sequences, about 12% of them detected only once. Under 20% of the sample is in the top ten clones.

At least ten counts were recorded for this clonotype. What antigen it recognizes has not been identified. It has no much larger one-base neighbor in the sample; base qualities were not kept. Per the germline V gene, MNHEY is the CDR1 and SVGEGT is the CDR2. The CDR3 goes from the cysteine to the phenylalanine over 16 residues. Only the CDR3 DNA stays, 48 bases, in frame from base 1. The V and J ends are trimmed by 2 bases and 7 bases, leaving 18 bases between them. These records were also assigned to another study, of T cells in Graves' hyperthyroidism and ophthalmopathy. The second study's authors report: Stable Graves' hyperthyroidism was defined as no progression to ophthalmopathy during 18 months of follow-up. Hyperthyroidism patients were newly diagnosed, had a disease duration of under 2 months, and were aged 18 to 65 years. Any patient with an uncontrolled infection, another autoimmune disease, pregnancy or lactation was excluded. Clinical symptoms, serum thyroxine and TRAb, thyroid ultrasound, and orbital computed tomography formed the basis for the diagnoses. For the first round of RT-PCR on the TCR CDR3, the HTBI primer set was used together with the Qiagen OneStep RT-PCR kit. Most expanded thyroid clonotypes (frequency above 0.001) were also found in blood, which suggests that blood repertoires may mirror thyroid immune responses. A model built on a 13 V-J signature distinguished ophthalmopathy from stable hyperthyroidism, reaching about 89% sensitivity and about 81% specificity in cross-validation and 80%/75% in testing. During validation, the model predicted progression to ophthalmopathy a median of around 6 months ahead of onset, with around 71% sensitivity and roughly 72% specificity. To identify TCR V-J signatures that set the groups apart, the researchers used a discovery cohort of 90 to 100 patients, made up of 40 to 45 with Graves' ophthalmopathy and approximately 57 with stable Graves' hyperthyroidism. Prospective prediction of ophthalmopathy was tested in an independent validation cohort of 18 hyperthyroidism patients and around 16 patients who later progressed to ophthalmopathy. The 95 to 100 discovery patients were divided at random into training and test sets in a 7:3 ratio. The study also compared thyroid tissue and blood T-cell repertoires from more than 5 Graves' hyperthyroidism patients. After blood sampling, hyperthyroidism patients were treated with methimazole at a starting dose of 30 mg daily, and ophthalmopathy patients were treated with high-dose intravenous methylprednisolone. Libraries were constructed in a second round of multiplex PCR, after which size selection and purification were carried out. The libraries were sequenced on an Illumina HiSeq2000 using paired-end 100 bp reads. SOAPnuke was used to process the raw data, throwing out any read that contained adapters or uncalled bases, had a mean Phred below 15, or lacked an exact constant-primer or identifier match. COPE v1.2.5 was used to merge the high-quality paired reads, and each unique nucleotide sequence was defined as a clonotype. MiTCR v1.1 was used to align the clonotypes against IMGT TRBV, TRBD and TRBJ reference segments. The analysis was restricted to V-J combinations with a frequency above 0.0001, which together covered just over 99% of the repertoires. The TCS score was defined as the ratio of F50 (clonal expansion) to E x V (chaos), calculated using BLOSUM62-based TCRdist between CDR3 peptides within each V-J. Welch's t-statistics and random forest reduced around 510 V-J features to under 15, which were used in a naive Bayes classifier (R e1071). No statistical method was used to set the sample size in advance, and investigators knew the group allocation. The paper describes TCR Vbeta CDR3 sequencing of 135 peripheral blood samples, made up of 43 ophthalmopathy patients, 70 to 75 hyperthyroidism patients and some 17 progressor patients.

Here the chain combines TRBV6-2 or TRBV6-3 and TRBJ2-1; the D gene is perhaps TRBD1, from 5 matching bases. The receptor's source is a woman between 18 and 29 years old with Graves disease. Donor details come from another sample of the same person, matched by shared clones. The source was peripheral blood mononuclear cells (PBMCs), collected at new diagnosis, from a patient treated with antithyroid drugs. The sequenced DNA: TGTGCCAGCAGTTACAAGTGGACCGGTACAGGAAATGAGCAGTTCTTC. Translated, this gives CASSYKWTGTGNEQFF.